The clone carrying this T cell receptor (beta chain) has just a few counts. Its matching antigen is unknown. It was genomic DNA that served as the template for profiling TCR beta VDJ and CDR3. TCRdb reanalysed the reads using MiXCR and keeps one entry per CDR3 protein. The table has 68,000 or so distinct CDR3 sequences, roughly 50% seen once; the top ten hold about 8.3%. The sample comes from a study of CD8+CD57+ T cells in acquired aplastic anemia. For the study at large: Sorted CD4+ and CD8+ cells yielded around 3 ug of DNA on average. General observations from the study: Levels of CD8+ Simpson's diversity were not significantly distinct in patients versus controls. Around 29 CD8+ CDR3 sequences were shared between patients and controls.

V shed 8 bases and J 4 bases; nucleotides not matched to a gene: 7. The CDR3 contains 14 residues. Germline V gene lookup returns CDR1 SGHVS and CDR2 FQNEAQ. J is TRBJ2-2 and V is TRBV7-8; TRBD2 aligns across 7 bases. The clonotype comes from a human donor in good health, serving as a control. The sample comprised sorted CD4+, CD8+, or CD8+CD57+ T cells (not recorded which) from PBMCs. The DNA of the CDR3 is TGTGCCAGCCAAGCGGGATCTAGCACCGGGGAGCTGTTTTTT. Its protein product is CASQAGSSTGELFF.